The 8 T cell receptor beta chains below all came from one sample that was sequenced in a study of tumor and adjacent non-tumor tissue in lung cancer. Three rounds of nested PCR, following a modified ARM-PCR protocol, produced the TCRbeta library. Using its own MiXCR run on the multiplex PCR reads, TCRdb lists one record per CDR3 protein. The sample lists about 200,000 distinct CDR3 sequences, 60% to 75% occurring once. No cell sorting was done before RNA was extracted from the tissue. The specimen was lung tumor tissue. The receptors come from a man between 60 and 75 years old with non-small cell lung cancer.

Concerning this clonotype itself: The junction departs from the called germline gene at one end, perhaps through a read error. The rearrangement joins TRBV11-2 to TRBJ2-6, with D tentatively TRBD1 (5 bases). The germline CDR1 and CDR2 sequences are SGHAT and FQNNGV. The CDR3 has 14 amino acids. The CDR3 is CAGSHISGANVLIF. The CDR3 nucleotides are TGTGCCGGCAGTCATATCTCTGGGGCCAACGTCCTAATTTTC. Full variable domain (rest looked up from reference TRBV11-2 and TRBJ2-6): EAGVAQSPRYKIIEKRQSVAFWCNPISGHATLYWYQQILGQGPKLLIQFQNNGVVDDSQLPKDRFSAERLKGVDSTLKIQPAKLEDSAVYLCAGSHISGANVLIFGAGSRLTVL.

Comments on this clonotype: A junction boundary mismatches the germline segment, possibly from a read error. The chain couples TRBV4-2 to TRBJ1-2, with D possibly matching TRBD1 (5 bases). Germline V gene data show CDR1 as LGHNA and CDR2 as YNFKEQ. The length of the CDR3 is 16 residues. This CDR3 reads CASSPPAGTEGSGYTF. The DNA of the CDR3 is TGTGCAAGCAGCCCCCCTGCGGGGACGGAGGGGAGTGGCTACACCTTC.

A remark on this clonotype: This clone may be a read error of a much larger clone one base away. The rearrangement links TRBV5-4 to TRBJ2-1; 7 bases agree with TRBD1. Germline V gene lookup returns CDR1 SGHNT and CDR2 YYREEE (reference sequence). This CDR3 spans 15 amino acids. CDR3 sequence reads: CASSPGTDNYNEQIF. The CDR3 bases are TGTGCCAGCAGCCCCGGGACAGATAACTACAATGAGCAGATCTTC.

The V and J genes are TRBV10-1 and TRBJ2-1; D unresolved. This CDR3 is built from 14 residues. Germline V gives CDR1 WNHNN, CDR2 SYGVQD (reference sequence). Trimming took 6 bases from V and 7 from J, leaving 16 bases between them. CDR3 sequence reads: CASSAESSRNEQFF. As DNA, the CDR3 is TGCGCCAGCAGCGCCGAGTCTAGTCGGAATGAGCAGTTCTTC.

This clonotype has just one count. One end of the junction does not line up with germline, which may come from a read error. The chain employs TRBV20-1 and TRBJ1-5; 8 nucleotides match TRBD1. CDR1 and CDR2 (germline): DFQATT, SNEGSKA (reference sequence). The CDR3 contains 16 residues. The chain's CDR3 is CSDRDRTGISNQAQHF. CDR3 sequence (DNA): TGCAGTGATAGAGATCGGACAGGGATTAGCAATCAGGCCCAGCATTTT.

Comment on this clonotype: At one end the junction does not follow the germline gene, possibly because of a read error. CDR3: CSANRDDQETRYF. The CDR3 nucleotides are TGCAGTGCCAACCGGGACGATCAAGAGACCCGGTACTTC. This chain joins TRBV20-1 and TRBJ2-5; possibly TRBD1 or TRBD2 for D (5 bases each). Germline values: CDR1 DFQATT, CDR2 SNEGSKA (reference sequence). The CDR3 contains 13 residues.

This clonotype was seen at least ten times. The rearrangement uses TRBV11-3 and TRBJ1-1, with 7 bases matching TRBD1. The CDR3 has 14 residues. Trimming cost V 0 bases and J 7 bases; bases outside gene matches: 5. In germline, CDR1 is SGHNT, CDR2 YENEEA. The CDR3 nucleotides read TGTGCCAGCAGCTTAGAAGACAGGGAGTATGAAGCTTTCTTT. It translates to CASSLEDREYEAFF.

This clonotype was seen more than once but under ten times. The rearrangement joins TRBV29-1 to TRBJ1-1; D perhaps matches TRBD1 (6 bases). V lost 7 bases, J lost 4 bases, and 13 bases lay in between. The germline V gene encodes CDR1 SQVTM and CDR2 ANQGSEA. The CDR3 covers 12 residues. Written as DNA, the CDR3 is TGCAGCGCCGGACAGCAGAGCACTGAAGCTTTCTTT. This gives the protein CSAGQQSTEAFF.